This TCR beta chain was captured in a study of beta chain features in type 1 diabetes. The wider study: When patients were set against healthy donors, age, gender and cell yields were similar.

All of the isolated RNA was reverse transcribed, so expressed TCRB transcripts were sequenced. Libraries were prepared by immunoSEQ multiplex PCR; TCRdb keeps only in-frame clonotypes and omits some of them. This table holds some 410,000 clones, roughly 14% found once. The germline V gene has CDR1 SGHTA and CDR2 FQGNSA. CDR3 size: 14 residues. The V and J ends lost 5 bases and 6 bases, in that order; junction bases with no gene match: 7. This clone was recorded a few times. Its antigen is undetermined. Study-wide results and caveats: Across patients, naive, central memory and Treg TCRB repertoires exhibited apparently greater similarity than was observed across healthy donors.

This clonotype originated in a man aged 25-40 years in good health. The V gene is TRBV7-2, the J gene TRBJ1-2, with 9 bases lining up with TRBD1. Specimen: naive CD4+ T cells from blood. CDR3 sequence reads: CASSPRTGVNGYTF. The CDR3 DNA sequence: TGTGCCAGCAGCCCACGGACAGGGGTAAATGGCTACACCTTC.